The 8 T cell receptor beta chains below come from one sample, sequenced in a study of blood T cell repertoires in COVID-19. TCRdb keeps only in-frame clones here, not all; method: immunoSEQ multiplex PCR. The profile shows roughly 72,000 clones, 85% to 90% of them singletons. Sequencing was carried out using peripheral blood. These receptors originate from a human donor in a cohort sampled during active COVID-19.

The chain combines TRBV19 with TRBJ1-5; 9 nucleotides align to TRBD1. This CDR3 contains 15 residues. V lost 4 bases to trimming and J lost 3 bases; unmatched junction nucleotides: 4. CDR1 is LNHDA, CDR2 SQIVND, per germline (reference sequence). CDR3 loop: CASSTTGGFNQPQHF. For the CDR3, the DNA is TGTGCCAGTAGTACGACAGGGGGTTTCAATCAGCCCCAGCATTTT.

The genes are TRBV28 and TRBJ2-7, with D perhaps matching TRBD1 (6 bases). V was cut by 7 bases and J by 3 bases, with 16 bases left in between. This CDR3 contains 14 residues. CDR1 and CDR2 from the germline V gene are MDHEN and SYDVKM. DNA for the CDR3: TGTGCCAGCATTGAAGGGGGAGCAGGCTACGAGCAGTACTTC. This codes for CASIEGGAGYEQYF.

The rearrangement uses TRBV27 and TRBJ2-2; TRBD2 matches 7 bases. This CDR3 has 13 residues. The junction had 7 bases not matched to a gene; V was cut back by 10 bases and J by 5 bases. CDR1 is MNHEY, CDR2 SMNVEV, per germline (reference sequence). The CDR3 bases are TGTGCCACCAGGAAGCGGGAAACCGGGGAGCTGTTTTTT. It specifies CATRKRETGELFF.

The gene calls are TRBV4-3 and TRBJ2-1; TRBD1 agrees at 8 bases. CDR3 length: 14 amino acids. V trimming: 2 bases; J trimming: 9 bases; junction bases outside the gene matches: 6. Germline values: CDR1 LGHNA, CDR2 YSLEER. CDR3 amino acids: CASSQWQGASEQFF. The CDR3 bases are TGCGCCAGCAGCCAATGGCAGGGGGCTAGTGAGCAGTTCTTC.

This chain uses TRBV4-3 with TRBJ2-7; 12 nucleotides agree with TRBD1. The CDR3 covers 20 residues. Germline CDR1 LGHNA, CDR2 YSLEER. Germline trimming cut 1 base from V and 3 bases from J; bases unmatched to any gene: 16. CDR3 sequence (DNA): TGCGCCAGCAGCCAAGGAATCCGCCGGGACAGGGGGCCGCCGGACTACGAGCAGTACTTC. Translating gives CASSQGIRRDRGPPDYEQYF.

CDR3 coding DNA: TGTGCCAGCAGGACAGGGTCCCAAGGAGAGACCCAGTACTTC. Amino acid sequence: CASRTGSQGETQYF. The J gene is TRBJ2-5, the V gene TRBV2; TRBD1 agrees at 7 bases. V lost 6 bases to trimming and J lost 4 bases; unmatched junction nucleotides: 8. Germline V CDR1 and CDR2: SNHLY, FYNNEI. CDR3 length equals 14 residues.

This chain links TRBV7-6 with TRBJ2-5, with 7 bases identical to TRBD1. The V gene's germline CDR1 is SGHVS and CDR2 FNYEAQ. V lost 5 bases and J lost 5; bases outside the gene matches: 11. CDR3 length: 15 residues. In DNA, the CDR3 is TGTGCCAGCAGCCCCGGACAGGCTGTTCGGGAGACCCAGTACTTC. Translating gives CASSPGQAVRETQYF.

The rearrangement links TRBV7-9 to TRBJ2-7; a possible D gene is TRBD1 (6 bases). CDR3 size: 14 residues. V lost 4 bases, J lost 5 bases, and 15 bases lay in between. The germline CDR1 and CDR2 sequences are SEHNR and FQNEAQ (reference sequence). The CDR3 loop reads CASSSTGIAHEQYF. CDR3 DNA sequence: TGTGCCAGCAGCTCCACAGGGATCGCCCACGAGCAGTACTTC.